This T cell receptor (beta chain) was documented in a study of OX40 agonist ivuxolimab in advanced cancers. For the study at large: The study reported partial responses in three patients: one hepatocellular carcinoma, two cutaneous melanoma.

This clone has a handful of counts. Assay used: immunoSEQ multiplex PCR; TCRdb lists only in-frame clones, some missing. The sample gives about 18,000 clones, around three quarters of which show up once; 16% is in the top ten. With 2 bases removed from V and 4 bases from J, the gap between germline ends came to 5 bases. Germline V lookup: CDR1 MDHEN, CDR2 SYDVKM. The CDR3 sequence is 12 residues long. The specimen was CD4+ or CD8+ T cells sorted from blood, collected in a trial of the OX40 agonist ivuxolimab. The TCR was taken from an adult with an advanced solid tumor such as melanoma, head and neck, liver or kidney cancer. The chain uses TRBV28 and TRBJ1-1; D unresolved. The CDR3 sequence is CASSLGSTEAFF. The CDR3 DNA follows: TGTGCCAGCAGTTTAGGTTCCACTGAAGCTTTCTTT.